The 14 T cell receptor beta chains in this list originate from one sample, sequenced in a study of cytomegalovirus exposure and HLA in healthy donors. PCR primers comprised 60 Vbeta and 13 Jbeta primers. Sequenced by immunoSEQ multiplex PCR; TCRdb stores in-frame clones only, minus some. The sample lists about 130,000 clones, 70% to 80% occurring once. Material: PBMCs. The receptors shown here come from a man aged 35 to 55 in good health and CMV-seropositive.

The rearrangement links TRBV11-2 to TRBJ2-2; 12 bases map to TRBD1. Germline V gives CDR1 SGHAT, CDR2 FQNNGV. This CDR3 is built from 18 residues. V shed 3 bases, J shed 0 bases, and the junction held 5 bases outside the gene matches. Written as DNA, the CDR3 is TGTGCCAGCAGCTTGGGACAGGGGGCCTACGCGAACACCGGGGAGCTGTTTTTT. Its protein is CASSLGQGAYANTGELFF.

The chain combines TRBV19 with TRBJ1-5; 7 bases are shared with TRBD1. The CDR3 loop spans 16 amino acids. V dropped 6 bases and J dropped 0; count of bases not matched to a gene: 8. Germline V CDR1 and CDR2: LNHDA, SQIVND (reference sequence). The chain's CDR3 is CASSNLDRFSNQPQHF. As DNA, the CDR3 is TGTGCCAGTAGCAATTTGGACAGGTTTAGCAATCAGCCCCAGCATTTT.

As regards this clone: At one of its ends the junction is not consistent with the germline gene, which may arise from a read error. J is TRBJ2-7 and V is TRBV7-9; 14 nucleotides line up with TRBD2. From germline, CDR1 is SEHNR and CDR2 FQNEAQ (reference sequence). This CDR3 has 17 amino acids. The CDR3 sequence: CSSSSGTSGSDSYEQYF. The CDR3 DNA follows: TGTTCCAGCAGTTCCGGGACTAGCGGGAGTGACTCCTACGAGCAGTACTTC. The whole variable domain, remainder taken from reference TRBV7-9 and TRBJ2-7, is DTGVSQNPRHKITKRGQNVTFRCDPISEHNRLYWYRQTLGQGPEFLTYFQNEAQLEKSRLLSDRFSAERPKGSFSTLEIQRTEQGDSAMYLCSSSSGTSGSDSYEQYFGPGTRLTVT.

The V call is TRBV9, the J call TRBJ2-3, with D perhaps matching TRBD2 (6 bases). CDR1 and CDR2 from the germline V gene are SGDLS and YYNGEE. This CDR3 has 14 residues. V lost 0 bases and J lost 5, with 10 bases in between. This chain's CDR3 is CASSVAGEGDTQYF. The DNA for the CDR3 is TGTGCCAGCAGCGTAGCGGGAGAAGGAGATACGCAGTATTTT. Using reference TRBV9 and TRBJ2-3 for the parts outside the CDR3, the full variable domain is DSGVTQTPKHLITATGQRVTLRCSPRSGDLSVYWYQQSLDQGLQFLIQYYNGEERAKGNILERFSAQQFPDLHSELNLSSLELGDSALYFCASSVAGEGDTQYFGPGTRLTVL.

The sample holds one count of this clone. The V and J genes are TRBV11-2 and TRBJ1-1; no firm D call. The V gene lost 1 base and the J gene lost 8 bases, with 11 bases spanning the gap. The CDR3 spans 13 residues. CDR1 and CDR2 (germline): SGHAT, FQNNGV. The CDR3 region is CASSLVWQAEAFF. CDR3 nucleotides: TGTGCCAGCAGCTTAGTATGGCAGGCAGAAGCTTTCTTT.

Note on this clone: The identical CDR3 is also encoded by other nucleotide sequences in the sample. The CDR3: CASSLTGGSYEQYF. As DNA, the CDR3 is TGTGCCAGCAGCCTGACAGGGGGCTCCTACGAGCAGTACTTC. This chain links TRBV28 with TRBJ2-7, with TRBD1 identical over 9 bases. The CDR3 runs 14 residues. After removal of 6 bases from V and 0 bases from J, the junction contained 3 bases not matched to a gene. From germline, CDR1 is MDHEN and CDR2 SYDVKM.

CDR3 residues: CASPQGYEQYF. CDR3 in DNA: TGTGCCAGCCCTCAGGGCTACGAGCAGTACTTC. V and J are TRBV27 and TRBJ2-7; tentatively, D is TRBD1 (5 bases). The CDR3 runs 11 residues. V dropped 8 bases and J dropped 3 bases, with 8 bases sitting between them. Germline V gene sequence: CDR1 MNHEY, CDR2 SMNVEV (reference sequence).

This chain connects TRBV12-2 to TRBJ2-2; the table's TRBD1 call for D was not verified on the DNA. TRBV12-2 is shown as a pseudogene. The CDR3 is 17 residues long. The CDR3 sequence: CASRFTTGTGWTGELFF. The CDR3 nucleotides read TGTGCAAGTCGCTTCACCACCGGGACAGGGTGGACCGGGGAGCTGTTTTTT.

The gene calls are TRBV7-2 and TRBJ2-7; D is unclear. Trimming removed 3 bases from V and 3 bases from J, with 9 bases in between. Germline values: CDR1 SGHTA, CDR2 FQGNSA. This CDR3 contains 13 residues. Here the CDR3 reads CASSFLTHYEQYF. CDR3 DNA: TGTGCCAGCAGCTTTCTAACTCACTACGAGCAGTACTTC.

The gene calls are TRBV10-2 and TRBJ2-1; D ambiguous. Trimming shortened V by 3 bases and J by 4 bases, and 4 bases separated the two germline ends. The germline V gene encodes CDR1 WSHSY and CDR2 SAAADI. This CDR3 is 12 amino acids long. The CDR3, as DNA: TGCGCCAGCAGTGACTTTTACAATGAGCAGTTCTTC. Protein sequence: CASSDFYNEQFF.

A few counts support this clone. The rearrangement uses TRBV2 and TRBJ2-3, with a possible D match to TRBD2 (6 bases). The CDR3 is made up of 15 amino acids. The V end lost 3 bases, the J end lost 4 bases, and 14 bases lay between the germline ends. Looked up from germline, CDR1 is SNHLY and CDR2 is FYNNEI. The CDR3 nucleotides read TGTGCCAGCAGTGACGTAGCGGCCTCCGCAGATACGCAGTATTTT. It encodes CASSDVAASADTQYF.

CDR3 protein: CASSDSGLIRSYEQYF. The CDR3 bases are TGTGCCAGCAGTGACTCCGGACTCATTCGCTCCTACGAGCAGTACTTC. The chain uses TRBV6-4 and TRBJ2-7, with a tentative D call TRBD2 (5 bases). CDR3 size: 16 residues. V was cut by 0 bases and J by 0 bases, with 12 bases left in between. CDR1 and CDR2 from the germline V gene are MRHNA and SNTAGT.

This chain connects TRBV7-6 to TRBJ1-5; 9 bases align to TRBD1. The CDR3 runs 14 residues. Germline V gives CDR1 SGHVS, CDR2 FNYEAQ. V shed 2 bases, J shed 7 bases, and the junction held 3 bases outside the gene matches. CDR3 DNA: TGTGCCAGCAGCTTAACAGGGGGCCGACAGCCCCAGCATTTT. Protein: CASSLTGGRQPQHF.

CDR3 nucleotide sequence: TGTGCCAGCAGTTACAGGGGGCTTGGGGCCAAAAACATTCAGTACTTC. Translating gives CASSYRGLGAKNIQYF. The chain couples TRBV28 to TRBJ2-4, with 9 bases fitting TRBD1. V shed 4 bases, J shed 1 base, and the junction held 5 bases outside the gene matches. Germline V gene data show CDR1 as MDHEN and CDR2 as SYDVKM. The CDR3 sequence is 16 residues long.